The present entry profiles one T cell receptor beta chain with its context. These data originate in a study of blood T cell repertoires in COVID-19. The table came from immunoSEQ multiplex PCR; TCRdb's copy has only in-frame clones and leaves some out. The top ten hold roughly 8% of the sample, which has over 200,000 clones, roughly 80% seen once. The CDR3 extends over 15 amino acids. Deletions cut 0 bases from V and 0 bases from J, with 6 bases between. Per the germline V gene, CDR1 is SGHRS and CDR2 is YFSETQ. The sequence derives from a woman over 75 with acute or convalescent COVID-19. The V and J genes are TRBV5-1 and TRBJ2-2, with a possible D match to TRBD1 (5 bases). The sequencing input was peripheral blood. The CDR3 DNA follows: TGCGCCAGCAGCTTGGGACAGACGAACACCGGGGAGCTGTTTTTT. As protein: CASSLGQTNTGELFF.